The 30 T cell receptor beta chains given below trace back to one sample, sequenced in a study of vaccination and CD4 T cells after COVID-19. Treatment given: approximately nine-day PBMC culture with coronavirus spike peptide pools or control peptides (ViraFEST assay). These receptors have no identified antigens. Sequencing of the DNA from cultured CD4+ T cells was carried out with the Oncomine TCR Beta short-read assay. One entry per CDR3 protein, called by TCRdb with MiXCR from the PCR reads. In the table there are 15,000 or so distinct CDR3 sequences, under 60% of which are singletons. The sample was cultured CD4+ T cells from blood, taken after SARS-CoV-2 vaccination. Receptors were obtained from a human donor with COVID-19.

This clonotype was observed a single time. The V gene is TRBV12-3 or TRBV12-4, the J gene TRBJ1-2, with unresolved D. V was shortened by 6 bases and J by 4 bases, with 9 bases between the two germline ends. This CDR3 is built from 12 residues. The CDR3: CASRGRPYGYTF. DNA of the CDR3: TGTGCCAGCAGGGGCAGACCCTATGGCTACACCTTC.

The genes are TRBV7-9 and TRBJ2-7, with D maybe TRBD1 (6 bases). CDR1 is SEHNR, CDR2 FQNEAQ, per germline (reference sequence). Between the trimmed V and J ends, which lost 4 bases and 2 bases, there was a span of 12 bases. The CDR3 runs 14 residues. CDR3 loop: CASSSTGKPYEQYF. The DNA of the CDR3 is TGTGCCAGCAGCTCAACAGGGAAACCCTACGAGCAGTACTTC.

This clonotype has more than one count but fewer than ten. The chain links TRBV15 to TRBJ1-1; TRBD1 matches 7 bases. CDR3 length: 16 amino acids. The J segment lost 0 bases and the V segment lost 4 bases, leaving 8 bases of the junction unmatched. Germline V gives CDR1 LNHNV, CDR2 YYDKDF (reference sequence). The CDR3 DNA sequence: TGTGCCACCAGCATTCGGACAGGCGCAGTGAACACTGAAGCTTTCTTT. Amino acid sequence: CATSIRTGAVNTEAFF.

The chain recombines TRBV11-3 with TRBJ1-3, with D hard to call. There are 14 residues in the CDR3. Trimming left V 5 bases short and J 4 bases short, with 12 bases between. The germline V gene encodes CDR1 SGHNT and CDR2 YENEEA. CDR3 protein: CASSPGPWGNTIYF. The CDR3 DNA reads TGTGCCAGCAGCCCCGGGCCTTGGGGAAACACCATATATTTT.

This rearrangement joins TRBV5-1 to TRBJ2-7, with D perhaps TRBD1 or TRBD2 (6 bases each). Germline V CDR1 and CDR2: SGHRS, YFSETQ. The V end lost 4 bases, the J end lost 4 bases, and 12 bases lay between the germline ends. The CDR3 has 13 amino acids. The CDR3: CASSEPGAYEQYF. CDR3 DNA sequence: TGCGCCAGCAGCGAGCCGGGGGCGTACGAGCAGTACTTC.

The gene calls are TRBV27 and TRBJ1-5; TRBD1 matches 7 bases. CDR3 size: 15 residues. V dropped 4 bases and J dropped 0; count of bases not matched to a gene: 3. Germline V gene lookup returns CDR1 MNHEY and CDR2 SMNVEV (reference sequence). This chain's CDR3 is CASSSGTDSNQPQHF. CDR3 coding DNA: TGTGCCAGCAGTTCCGGGACAGATAGCAATCAGCCCCAGCATTTT.

The rearrangement links TRBV20-1 to TRBJ1-5; 10 bases match TRBD1. This CDR3 contains 15 residues. From germline, CDR1 is DFQATT and CDR2 SNEGSKA (reference sequence). Trimming at V came to 1 base and at J to 7 bases, leaving 7 bases not matched to a gene. The CDR3 nucleotides read TGCAGTGCTAGAGGGGGGACAGGGGATAACCAGCCCCAGCATTTT. Translated, it gives CSARGGTGDNQPQHF.

The J gene is TRBJ1-5, the V gene TRBV11-2; TRBD1 agrees at 10 bases. The junction had 7 bases not matched to a gene; V was cut back by 5 bases and J by 6 bases. This CDR3 has 15 residues. The germline CDR1 and CDR2 sequences are SGHAT and FQNNGV. This CDR3 is CASSEGGDRGQPQHF. CDR3 nucleotides: TGTGCCAGCAGCGAGGGGGGGGACAGGGGTCAGCCCCAGCATTTT. Full variable domain (outside the CDR3, taken from reference TRBV11-2 and TRBJ1-5): EAGVAQSPRYKIIEKRQSVAFWCNPISGHATLYWYQQILGQGPKLLIQFQNNGVVDDSQLPKDRFSAERLKGVDSTLKIQPAKLEDSAVYLCASSEGGDRGQPQHFGDGTRLSIL.

The gene calls are TRBV14 and TRBJ2-7, with D perhaps being TRBD1 or TRBD2 (5 bases each). Germline CDR1 is SGHDN and CDR2 is FVKESK. This CDR3 has 14 residues. V was pared by 3 bases and J by 2 bases, with 11 bases between. DNA for the CDR3: TGTGCCAGCAGCCACCGGGACGGACCCTACGAGCAGTACTTC. Translated: CASSHRDGPYEQYF.

The rearrangement joins TRBV7-2 to TRBJ1-2, with 7 positions matching TRBD1. J gave up 4 bases and V 5 bases, and 4 bases lay outside the gene matches. Germline V lookup: CDR1 SGHTA, CDR2 FQGNSA. This CDR3 contains 13 residues. This chain's CDR3 is CASSRDRVYGYTF. In DNA form, the CDR3 reads TGTGCCAGCAGCCGCGACAGGGTCTATGGCTACACCTTC.

This clonotype was seen a few times. This chain links TRBV6-2 or TRBV6-3 with TRBJ2-5; either TRBD1 or TRBD2 may fit D (7 bases each). Looked up from germline, CDR1 is MNHEY and CDR2 is SVGEGT. This CDR3 has 13 residues. V dropped 7 bases and J dropped 1 base, with 10 bases sitting between them. DNA for the CDR3: TGTGCCAGCATCAGGGGGGGCCAAGAGACCCAGTACTTC. It encodes CASIRGGQETQYF.

CDR3 sequence reads: CASGRAGYTDTQYF. The CDR3 region has the DNA TGTGCTAGTGGTCGGGCGGGGTACACAGATACGCAGTATTTT. This chain uses TRBV12-5 with TRBJ2-3, with D perhaps TRBD2 (6 bases). CDR1 and CDR2 (germline): LGHNT, FRNRAP. The CDR3 has 14 residues. V was clipped by 5 bases and J by 2 bases, with 11 bases between them.

This rearrangement joins TRBV10-2 to TRBJ2-5, with D possibly being TRBD2 (6 bases). The CDR3 has 15 amino acids. V lost 1 base and J 4 bases, leaving 13 bases between the germline ends. Germline CDR1 WSHSY, CDR2 SAAADI. This CDR3 is CASSEWAGTGETQYF. CDR3 coding DNA: TGCGCCAGCAGTGAGTGGGCAGGGACTGGAGAGACCCAGTACTTC.

This clonotype was seen only once. The chain has TRBV18 and TRBJ1-1; TRBD1 matches 11 bases. V shed 2 bases, J shed 4 bases, and the junction held 9 bases outside the gene matches. Per germline, CDR1 KGHSH and CDR2 LQKENI. The CDR3 loop spans 17 amino acids. For the CDR3, the DNA is TGTGCCAGCTCACCAACACGGACAGGGGGCGCAGGCACTGAAGCTTTCTTT. It codes for CASSPTRTGGAGTEAFF.

The rearrangement joins TRBV19 to TRBJ2-3; the D gene is possibly TRBD2 (5 bases). The CDR3 runs 12 residues. CDR1 is LNHDA, CDR2 SQIVND, per germline (reference sequence). V was shortened by 6 bases and J by 9 bases, with 13 bases between the two germline ends. The CDR3 region has the DNA TGTGCCAGTAGAAAAGACTACGCGACGCAGTATTTT. Encoded protein: CASRKDYATQYF. The whole variable domain, filled in from reference TRBV19 and TRBJ2-3, reads DGGITQSPKYLFRKEGQNVTLSCEQNLNHDAMYWYRQDPGQGLRLIYYSQIVNDFQKGDIAEGYSVSREKKESFPLTVTSAQKNPTAFYLCASRKDYATQYFGPGTRLTVL.

The chain joins TRBV5-1 to TRBJ1-6, with a weak D call TRBD1 (5 bases). This CDR3 has 15 amino acids. The germline V and J ends were trimmed by 1 base and 7 bases, with 12 bases remaining between them. The germline V gene encodes CDR1 SGHRS and CDR2 YFSETQ. CDR3: CASSLSFQGNSPLHF. The CDR3 nucleotides are TGCGCCAGCAGCTTGTCATTTCAGGGAAATTCACCCCTCCACTTT.

The genes are TRBV5-1 and TRBJ2-5; TRBD2 agrees at 8 bases. This CDR3 is built from 16 residues. Germline V gives CDR1 SGHRS, CDR2 YFSETQ. Trimming removed 3 bases from V and 1 base from J; junction bases left unmatched: 8. The CDR3 here is CASSSVAGLRQETQYF. The CDR3 region has the DNA TGCGCCAGCAGCTCGGTAGCGGGGCTTCGCCAAGAGACCCAGTACTTC.

The chain couples TRBV7-2 to TRBJ1-2; D uncertain. CDR3 length: 14 residues. Germline V lookup: CDR1 SGHTA, CDR2 FQGNSA. V was trimmed by 5 bases and J by 8 bases, leaving 18 bases between them. CDR3 sequence: CASSSMIGPQGYTF. The CDR3 region has the DNA TGTGCCAGCAGCAGTATGATCGGGCCCCAGGGCTACACCTTC.

DNA of the CDR3: TGTGCCAGCAGTTACGATGGGACAGATGACTATGGCTACACCTTC. This translates into CASSYDGTDDYGYTF. The genes are TRBV27 and TRBJ1-2; 7 bases are shared with TRBD1. CDR3 length: 15 amino acids. The trim removed 4 bases at V and 3 bases at J, leaving 8 bases unmatched. Germline assignment: CDR1 MNHEY and CDR2 SMNVEV (reference sequence).

J is TRBJ1-2 and V is TRBV19, with D unresolved. V was pared by 5 bases and J by 8 bases, with 15 bases between. The CDR3 is 13 amino acids. Germline values: CDR1 LNHDA, CDR2 SQIVND (reference sequence). The CDR3 nucleotides are TGTGCCAGTAGTTCTACACCGGAGGGCGGCTACACCTTC. Its protein is CASSSTPEGGYTF.

This chain links TRBV20-1 with TRBJ1-1; a possible D gene is TRBD1 (6 bases). V dropped 6 bases and J dropped 5 bases, with 22 bases sitting between them. Germline V lookup: CDR1 DFQATT, CDR2 SNEGSKA (reference sequence). The CDR3 has 15 residues. The CDR3 loop reads CSARTPGGRGTEAFF. CDR3 nucleotide sequence: TGCAGTGCCCGAACCCCGGGGGGAAGGGGGACTGAAGCTTTCTTT.

This clonotype showed up just once. The rearrangement uses TRBV19 and TRBJ1-4, with D hard to call. CDR3 length: 12 residues. Germline CDR1 reads LNHDA; CDR2 reads SQIVND (reference sequence). V lost 10 bases, J lost 0 bases, and 6 bases lay in between. CDR3 region: CAKEATNEKLFF. In DNA, the CDR3 is TGTGCCAAAGAAGCAACTAATGAAAAACTGTTTTTT. Supplemented by reference TRBV19 and TRBJ1-4, the full variable domain reads DGGITQSPKYLFRKEGQNVTLSCEQNLNHDAMYWYRQDPGQGLRLIYYSQIVNDFQKGDIAEGYSVSREKKESFPLTVTSAQKNPTAFYLCAKEATNEKLFFGSGTQLSVL.

The chain links TRBV27 to TRBJ2-5; 7 bases fit TRBD1. V gave up 6 bases and J gave up 5 bases; unmatched junction bases: 15. The germline V gene encodes CDR1 MNHEY and CDR2 SMNVEV (reference sequence). The CDR3 is 16 residues long. The CDR3 DNA reads TGTGCCAGCAGAGCCCCCCGCCGACAGGGCACGGAGACCCAGTACTTC. Amino acids: CASRAPRRQGTETQYF.

The chain has TRBV20-1 and TRBJ1-2; 7 bases fit TRBD1. Germline CDR1 and CDR2: DFQATT and SNEGSKA (reference sequence). The CDR3 is made up of 12 amino acids. The V gene end was trimmed by 6 bases and the J gene end by 5 bases; junction bases not matched to a gene: 6. The CDR3 DNA reads as TGCAGTGCACGAACAGGGGTTTATGGCTACACCTTC. It specifies CSARTGVYGYTF.

This clonotype showed up just a few times. The chain is built from TRBV6-1 and TRBJ1-5; 8 bases are shared with TRBD1. CDR1 MNHNS and CDR2 SASEGT come from the germline V gene. The CDR3 spans 14 residues. The trim removed 4 bases at V and 5 bases at J, leaving 4 bases unmatched. This chain's CDR3 is CASSGGDRHQPQHF. The CDR3 DNA reads as TGTGCCAGCAGTGGGGGGGACAGGCATCAGCCCCAGCATTTT.

J is TRBJ1-1 and V is TRBV30; 7 bases are shared with TRBD1. The CDR3 totals 14 residues. The V and J ends lost 3 bases and 5 bases, in that order; junction bases with no gene match: 9. Germline V gives CDR1 GTSNPN, CDR2 SVGIG (reference sequence). This CDR3 reads CAWSLDRVRTEAFF. The CDR3 DNA reads as TGTGCCTGGAGCCTTGACAGGGTTAGGACTGAAGCTTTCTTT.

This clonotype was seen more than once but under ten times. The chain is built from TRBV21-1 and TRBJ2-4; the table's D gene call, TRBD2, was not cross checked with the DNA. TRBV21-1 is a known pseudogene. The CDR3 sequence is 18 residues long. The CDR3: CASSKIDDSGASKNIQYF. The CDR3 DNA follows: TGTGCCAGCAGCAAAATCGATGATAGCGGGGCCTCCAAAAACATTCAGTACTTC.

The chain couples TRBV10-2 to TRBJ2-3; 9 bases fit TRBD2. CDR1 and CDR2 from the germline V gene are WSHSY and SAAADI. CDR3 size: 16 residues. With V trimmed by 6 bases and J by 1 base, 8 bases remained unmatched. The CDR3 sequence: CASSEGLAGGTDTQYF. DNA for the CDR3: TGCGCCAGCAGCGAGGGGTTAGCGGGGGGCACAGATACGCAGTATTTT.

This clonotype was seen only a few times. The rearrangement uses TRBV27 and TRBJ1-2; D is uncertain. The germline CDR1 and CDR2 sequences are MNHEY and SMNVEV (reference sequence). This CDR3 has 11 amino acids. Trimming took off 6 bases at V and 6 bases at J, with 8 bases between the two ends. The CDR3 DNA reads as TGTGCCAGCAGGGGGATCGATGGCTACACCTTC. As protein: CASRGIDGYTF.

This clonotype showed up just a few times. The chain links TRBV20-1 to TRBJ1-2; D possibly corresponds to TRBD1 (6 bases). The germline V and J ends were trimmed by 1 base and 8 bases, with 17 bases remaining between them. CDR3 length equals 14 residues. CDR1 is DFQATT and CDR2 is SNEGSKA in the germline V gene (reference sequence). The CDR3 is CSARATGPGEGYTF. The CDR3 region has the DNA TGCAGTGCTAGAGCTACAGGGCCCGGGGAGGGCTACACCTTC.